Each of the 17 T cell receptor beta chains below was sequenced from the same sample in a study of cytomegalovirus exposure and HLA in healthy donors. TCRdb keeps only in-frame clones here, not all; method: immunoSEQ multiplex PCR. The data show 250,000 to 350,000 clones, around 86% seen once. Sequenced sample: PBMCs. These receptors all stem from a young woman in good health and CMV-seronegative.

This clone was found once. CDR3 bases: TGTGCCAGCAGTCACCGGGGTGGGGTGGAAAATGAGCAGTTCTTC. Translated, it gives CASSHRGGVENEQFF. The chain employs TRBV2 and TRBJ2-1; TRBD2 is a possible D gene (5 bases). Germline loops: CDR1 SNHLY, CDR2 FYNNEI. Trimming cost V 5 bases and J 7 bases, with 18 bases left between them. This CDR3 is built from 15 residues. Drawing the rest from reference TRBV2 and TRBJ2-1, the complete variable domain is EPEVTQTPSHQVTQMGQEVILRCVPISNHLYFYWYRQILGQKVEFLVSFYNNEISEKSEIFDDQFSVERPDGSNFTLKIRSTKLEDSAMYFCASSHRGGVENEQFFGPGTRLTVL.

This chain connects TRBV27 to TRBJ2-5; no definite D call. With 7 bases removed from V and 5 bases from J, the gap between germline ends came to 14 bases. This CDR3 is built from 13 residues. Germline CDR1 and CDR2: MNHEY and SMNVEV (reference sequence). The CDR3 region has the DNA TGTGCCAGCACCTCCGCTCTCGGGGAGACCCAGTACTTC. Translated, it gives CASTSALGETQYF.

In its sample, this clone was seen once. This chain joins TRBV18 and TRBJ1-2; TRBD1 is a possible D gene (6 bases). The V end was cut by 2 bases, the J end by 10 bases, with 17 bases between. Germline V gene lookup returns CDR1 KGHSH and CDR2 LQKENI. There are 14 residues in the CDR3. CDR3 residues: CASSPGSQGRDYTF. CDR3 bases: TGTGCCAGCTCACCAGGGTCACAGGGACGGGACTACACCTTC.

This clone turned up a few times. The V call is TRBV25-1, the J call TRBJ2-7, with D possibly being TRBD1 (5 bases). Trimming stripped 1 base from V and 5 bases from J, with 9 bases between. The CDR3 is made up of 13 amino acids. The V gene's germline CDR1 is MGHDK and CDR2 SYGVNS. The CDR3 reads CASSESGYHEQYF. The CDR3 DNA reads TGTGCCAGCAGTGAATCAGGGTACCACGAGCAGTACTTC.

J is TRBJ2-7 and V is TRBV9; TRBD2 is a possible D gene (5 bases). The CDR3 covers 13 residues. V gave up 0 bases and J gave up 6 bases, with 10 bases separating them. Germline V gene sequence: CDR1 SGDLS, CDR2 YYNGEE. CDR3 sequence: CASSVAPRGEQYF. The CDR3 region has the DNA TGTGCCAGCAGCGTAGCCCCCCGGGGCGAGCAGTACTTC.

The V and J genes are TRBV13 and TRBJ2-7, with 8 nucleotides matching TRBD1. Germline CDR1 PRHDT, CDR2 FYEKMQ (reference sequence). Trimming removed 5 bases from V and 5 bases from J; junction bases left unmatched: 5. The CDR3 has 13 residues. The CDR3 coding sequence is TGTGCCAGCAGCCCCAGGGGGCGGGACGAGCAGTACTTC. This sequence encodes CASSPRGRDEQYF.

This chain joins TRBV18 and TRBJ2-3; 13 positions match TRBD2. The CDR3 contains 15 residues. Trimming cost V 5 bases and J 1 base; bases outside gene matches: 0. CDR1 KGHSH and CDR2 LQKENI come from the germline V gene. CDR3 nucleotides: TGTGCCAGCTCAGGGACTAGCGGGGGCACAGATACGCAGTATTTT. It specifies CASSGTSGGTDTQYF.

The V gene is TRBV5-1, the J gene TRBJ2-7; TRBD1 aligns across 7 bases. The CDR3 totals 18 residues. Germline CDR1 is SGHRS and CDR2 is YFSETQ. V was pared by 1 base and J by 2 bases, with 15 bases of the junction left unmatched. The CDR3 DNA is TGCGCCAGCAGCTTGCGGGGTTACAGACAGGGTGGTACCTACGAGCAGTACTTC. It yields the protein CASSLRGYRQGGTYEQYF.

V usage is TRBV5-1 and J usage is TRBJ2-7; 8 nucleotides match TRBD2. The CDR3 sequence is 15 residues long. The germline V gene encodes CDR1 SGHRS and CDR2 YFSETQ. Trimming cost V 2 bases and J 5 bases; bases outside gene matches: 9. For the CDR3, the DNA is TGCGCCAGCAGCTTCCGGGGGGGCTTTGGTGACGAGCAGTACTTC. Translated, it gives CASSFRGGFGDEQYF.

The chain is built from TRBV4-2 and TRBJ2-7; possibly TRBD1 for D (6 bases). Germline CDR1 LGHNA, CDR2 YNFKEQ. The germline V and J ends were trimmed by 11 bases and 3 bases, with 23 bases remaining between them. The CDR3 spans 15 residues. The CDR3 region has the DNA TGTGCCCCAAACCTCATTTTAGGACAGTACTACGAGCAGTACTTC. This sequence encodes CAPNLILGQYYEQYF.

Written as DNA, the CDR3 is TGCGCCAGCAGCAGGGGGGACAGGGGATCTACCGGCACAGATACGCAGTATTTT. This translates into CASSRGDRGSTGTDTQYF. The rearrangement links TRBV5-1 to TRBJ2-3; 10 bases line up with TRBD1. CDR3 length: 18 residues. Losses at the gene ends were 4 bases for V and 1 base for J; bases not matched to a gene: 12. Germline lookup yields CDR1 SGHRS and CDR2 YFSETQ. Filled out from reference TRBV5-1 and TRBJ2-3, the complete variable domain reads KAGVTQTPRYLIKTRGQQVTLSCSPISGHRSVSWYQQTPGQGLQFLFEYFSETQRNKGNFPGRFSGRQFSNSRSEMNVSTLELGDSALYLCASSRGDRGSTGTDTQYFGPGTRLTVL.

The CDR3 is CASSLDRTPGDTQYF. CDR3 nucleotide sequence: TGTGCCAGCAGTCTGGACAGGACCCCGGGAGATACGCAGTATTTT. The genes are TRBV28 and TRBJ2-3, with TRBD1 matching 7 bases. Germline assignment: CDR1 MDHEN and CDR2 SYDVKM. The junction had 10 bases not matched to a gene; V was cut back by 5 bases and J by 5 bases. This CDR3 has 15 residues.

The chain uses TRBV29-1 and TRBJ2-1; perhaps TRBD2 as D (5 bases). The CDR3 totals 12 residues. Germline values: CDR1 SQVTM, CDR2 ANQGSEA. With 4 bases removed from V and 7 bases from J, the gap between germline ends came to 11 bases. The CDR3 spells CSVGASGNEQFF. The CDR3 region has the DNA TGCAGCGTTGGGGCGTCGGGAAATGAGCAGTTCTTC.

V usage is TRBV15 and J usage is TRBJ1-4; D gene uncertain. V lost 1 base and J 0 bases, leaving 9 bases between the germline ends. Germline CDR1 is LNHNV and CDR2 is YYDKDF (reference sequence). CDR3 size: 16 residues. Here the CDR3 reads CATSRALGATNEKLFF. CDR3 DNA sequence: TGTGCCACCAGCAGAGCCCTCGGAGCAACTAATGAAAAACTGTTTTTT.

The chain uses TRBV29-1 and TRBJ1-1, with D maybe TRBD1 (5 bases). Germline CDR1 SQVTM, CDR2 ANQGSEA. Trimming took off 3 bases at V and 6 bases at J, with 14 bases between the two ends. The CDR3 spans 13 residues. The CDR3, as DNA: TGCAGCGTTGAGGGCAGGGTGAGGCCTGAAGCTTTCTTT. Translating it yields CSVEGRVRPEAFF. The full variable domain, in which reference TRBV29-1 and TRBJ1-1 provide the parts outside the CDR3, is SAVISQKPSRDICQRGTSLTIQCQVDSQVTMMFWYRQQPGQSLTLIATANQGSEATYESGFVIDKFPISRPNLTFSTLTVSNMSPEDSSIYLCSVEGRVRPEAFFGQGTRLTVV.

The chain carries TRBV4-3 and TRBJ2-7; D possibly corresponds to TRBD2 (6 bases). The length of the CDR3 is 16 residues. Between the trimmed V and J ends, which lost 0 bases and 7 bases, there was a span of 19 bases. From germline, CDR1 is LGHNA and CDR2 YSLEER. The CDR3 region has the DNA TGCGCCAGCAGCCAAGAGGCCCAGCGGGTATTGGGGGAGCAGTACTTC. It yields the protein CASSQEAQRVLGEQYF.

This clone was counted a single time. The identical CDR3 is also encoded by other nucleotide sequences in the sample. This chain connects TRBV9 to TRBJ1-2; D perhaps matches TRBD1 (5 bases). Germline values: CDR1 SGDLS, CDR2 YYNGEE. This CDR3 contains 14 residues. Between the trimmed V and J ends, which lost 5 bases and 4 bases, there was a span of 15 bases. The CDR3 loop is CASSGGGVGYGYTF. CDR3 bases: TGTGCCAGCAGTGGGGGAGGGGTCGGCTATGGCTACACCTTC.